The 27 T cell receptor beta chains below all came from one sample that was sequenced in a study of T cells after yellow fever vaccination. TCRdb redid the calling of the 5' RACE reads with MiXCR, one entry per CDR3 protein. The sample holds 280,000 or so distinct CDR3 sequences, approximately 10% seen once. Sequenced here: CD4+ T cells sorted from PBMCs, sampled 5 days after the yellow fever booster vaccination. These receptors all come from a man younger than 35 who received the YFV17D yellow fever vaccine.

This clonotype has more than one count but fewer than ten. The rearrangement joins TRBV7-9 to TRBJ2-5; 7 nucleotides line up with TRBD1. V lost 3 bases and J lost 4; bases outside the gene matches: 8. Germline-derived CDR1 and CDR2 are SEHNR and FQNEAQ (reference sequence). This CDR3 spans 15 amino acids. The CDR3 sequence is CASSFTGTETETQYF. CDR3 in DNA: TGTGCCAGCAGCTTCACCGGGACAGAGACAGAGACCCAGTACTTC.

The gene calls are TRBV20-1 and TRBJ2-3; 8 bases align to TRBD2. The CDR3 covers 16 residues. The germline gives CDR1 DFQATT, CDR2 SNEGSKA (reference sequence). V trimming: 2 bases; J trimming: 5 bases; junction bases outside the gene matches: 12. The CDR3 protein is CSARLLAGTLEDTQYF. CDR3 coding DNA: TGCAGTGCTAGACTTCTAGCGGGTACTTTAGAAGATACGCAGTATTTT.

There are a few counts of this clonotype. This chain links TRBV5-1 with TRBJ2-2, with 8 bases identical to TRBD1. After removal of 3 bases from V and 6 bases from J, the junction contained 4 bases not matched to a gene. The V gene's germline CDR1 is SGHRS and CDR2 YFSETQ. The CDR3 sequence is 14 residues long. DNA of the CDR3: TGCGCCAGCAGCTGGGGACAGGCCCCCGGGGAGCTGTTTTTT. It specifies CASSWGQAPGELFF.

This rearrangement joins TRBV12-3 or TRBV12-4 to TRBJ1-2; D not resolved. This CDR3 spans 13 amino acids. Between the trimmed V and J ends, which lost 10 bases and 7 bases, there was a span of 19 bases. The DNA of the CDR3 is TGTGCCACTCAGTTGAGTTTGGACCGTGGCTACACCTTC. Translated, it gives CATQLSLDRGYTF.

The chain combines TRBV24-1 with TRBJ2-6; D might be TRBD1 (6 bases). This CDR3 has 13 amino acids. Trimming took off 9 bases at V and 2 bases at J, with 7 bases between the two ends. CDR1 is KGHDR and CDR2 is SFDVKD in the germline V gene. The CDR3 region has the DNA TGTGCCACCGGGGGCGCTGGGGCCAACGTCCTGACTTTC. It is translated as CATGGAGANVLTF.

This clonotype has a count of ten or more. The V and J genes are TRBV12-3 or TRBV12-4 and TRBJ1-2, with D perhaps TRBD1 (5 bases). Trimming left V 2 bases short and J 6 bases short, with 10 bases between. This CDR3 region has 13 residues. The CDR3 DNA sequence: TGTGCCAGCAGTTTAAGTGGACACAATGGCTACACCTTC. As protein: CASSLSGHNGYTF.

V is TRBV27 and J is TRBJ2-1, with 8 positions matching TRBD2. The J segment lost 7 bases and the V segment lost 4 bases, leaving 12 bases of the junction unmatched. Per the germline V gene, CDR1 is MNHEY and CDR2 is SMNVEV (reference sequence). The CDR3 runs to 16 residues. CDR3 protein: CASSSPGGVKINEQFF. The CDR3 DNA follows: TGTGCCAGCAGTTCCCCGGGGGGGGTGAAAATAAATGAGCAGTTCTTC.

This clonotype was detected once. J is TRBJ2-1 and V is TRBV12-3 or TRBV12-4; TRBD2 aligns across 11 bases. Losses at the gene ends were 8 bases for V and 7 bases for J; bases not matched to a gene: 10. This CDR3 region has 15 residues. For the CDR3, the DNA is TGTGCCAGCGTATTAGCGGGGGGGCTATATAATGAGCAGTTCTTC. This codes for CASVLAGGLYNEQFF.

The CDR3, as DNA: TGCGCCAGCAGCTCAAGCAACAGGAAGGAGGATGGCTACACCTTC. Its translation is CASSSSNRKEDGYTF. The gene calls are TRBV5-1 and TRBJ1-2; tentative D call: TRBD1 (5 bases). V was pared by 3 bases and J by 6 bases, with 18 bases between. This CDR3 is built from 15 residues. Germline V gene sequence: CDR1 SGHRS, CDR2 YFSETQ.

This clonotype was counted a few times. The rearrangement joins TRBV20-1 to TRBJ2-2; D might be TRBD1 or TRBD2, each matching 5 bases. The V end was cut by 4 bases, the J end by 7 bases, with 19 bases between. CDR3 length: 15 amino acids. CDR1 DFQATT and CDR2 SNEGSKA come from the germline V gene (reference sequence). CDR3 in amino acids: CSATVVGASFGELFF. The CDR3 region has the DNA TGCAGTGCTACGGTGGTCGGGGCCTCGTTCGGGGAGCTGTTTTTT.

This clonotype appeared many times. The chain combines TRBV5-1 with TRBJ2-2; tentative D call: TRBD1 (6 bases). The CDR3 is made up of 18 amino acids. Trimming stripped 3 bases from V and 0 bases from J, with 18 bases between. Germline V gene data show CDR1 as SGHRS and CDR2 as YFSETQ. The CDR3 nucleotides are TGCGCCAGCAGCTCTGGACAGAGATTTACCGCGAACACCGGGGAGCTGTTTTTT. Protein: CASSSGQRFTANTGELFF.

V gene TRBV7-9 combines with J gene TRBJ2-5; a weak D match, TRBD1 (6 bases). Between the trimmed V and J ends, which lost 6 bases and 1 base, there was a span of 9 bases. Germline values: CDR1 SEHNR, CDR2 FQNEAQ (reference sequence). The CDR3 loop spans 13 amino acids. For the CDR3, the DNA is TGTGCCAGCAGACCGGACAGCCAAGAGACCCAGTACTTC. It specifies CASRPDSQETQYF. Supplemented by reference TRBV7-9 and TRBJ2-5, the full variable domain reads DTGVSQNPRHKITKRGQNVTFRCDPISEHNRLYWYRQTLGQGPEFLTYFQNEAQLEKSRLLSDRFSAERPKGSFSTLEIQRTEQGDSAMYLCASRPDSQETQYFGPGTRLLVL.

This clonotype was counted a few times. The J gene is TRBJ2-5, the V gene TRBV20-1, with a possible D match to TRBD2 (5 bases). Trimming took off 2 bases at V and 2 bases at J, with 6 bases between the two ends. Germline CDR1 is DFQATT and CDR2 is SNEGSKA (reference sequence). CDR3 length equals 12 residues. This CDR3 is CSARRGQETQYF. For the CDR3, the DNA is TGCAGTGCTAGACGGGGTCAAGAGACCCAGTACTTC.

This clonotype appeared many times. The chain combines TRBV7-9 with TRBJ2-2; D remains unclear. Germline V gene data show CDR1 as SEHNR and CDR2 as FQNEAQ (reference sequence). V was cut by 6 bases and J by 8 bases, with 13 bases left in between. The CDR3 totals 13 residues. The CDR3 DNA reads TGTGCCAGCAGGATCGACACTTTGGGGGAGCTGTTTTTT. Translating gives CASRIDTLGELFF.

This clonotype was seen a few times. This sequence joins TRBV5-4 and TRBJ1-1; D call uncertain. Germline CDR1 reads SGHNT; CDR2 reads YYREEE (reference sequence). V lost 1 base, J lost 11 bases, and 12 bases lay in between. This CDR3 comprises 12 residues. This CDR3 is CASSLIGSRAFF. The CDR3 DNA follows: TGTGCCAGCAGCTTGATAGGGTCCCGGGCTTTCTTT. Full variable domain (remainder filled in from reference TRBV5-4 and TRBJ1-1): ETGVTQSPTHLIKTRGQQVTLRCSSQSGHNTVSWYQQALGQGPQFIFQYYREEENGRGNFPPRFSGLQFPNYSSELNVNALELDDSALYLCASSLIGSRAFFGQGTRLTVV.

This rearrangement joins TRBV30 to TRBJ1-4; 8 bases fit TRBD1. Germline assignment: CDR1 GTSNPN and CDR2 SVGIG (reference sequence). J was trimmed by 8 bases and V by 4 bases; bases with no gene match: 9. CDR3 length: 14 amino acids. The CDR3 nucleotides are TGTGCCTGGACCCCAGGGGGCGCGTGGGAAAAACTGTTTTTT. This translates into CAWTPGGAWEKLFF.

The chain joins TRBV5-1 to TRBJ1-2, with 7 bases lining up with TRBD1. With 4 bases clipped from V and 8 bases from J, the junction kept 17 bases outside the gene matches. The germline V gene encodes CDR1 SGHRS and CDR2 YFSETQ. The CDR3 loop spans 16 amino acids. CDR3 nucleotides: TGCGCCAGCAGCCTAAACTCCGGGACAGTGTATCGGGGCTACACCTTC. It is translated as CASSLNSGTVYRGYTF.

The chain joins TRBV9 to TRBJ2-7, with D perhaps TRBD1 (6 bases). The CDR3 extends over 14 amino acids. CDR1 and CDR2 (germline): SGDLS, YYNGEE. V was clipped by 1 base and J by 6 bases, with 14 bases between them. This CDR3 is CASSVSPGEREQYF. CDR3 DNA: TGTGCCAGCAGCGTATCACCAGGGGAGCGCGAGCAGTACTTC.

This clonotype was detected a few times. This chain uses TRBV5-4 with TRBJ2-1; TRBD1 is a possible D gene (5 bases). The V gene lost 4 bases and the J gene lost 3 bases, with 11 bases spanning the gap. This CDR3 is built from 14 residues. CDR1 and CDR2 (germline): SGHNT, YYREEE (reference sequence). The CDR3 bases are TGTGCCAGCAGCCCCCAGGGTAACTACAATGAGCAGTTCTTC. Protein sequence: CASSPQGNYNEQFF.

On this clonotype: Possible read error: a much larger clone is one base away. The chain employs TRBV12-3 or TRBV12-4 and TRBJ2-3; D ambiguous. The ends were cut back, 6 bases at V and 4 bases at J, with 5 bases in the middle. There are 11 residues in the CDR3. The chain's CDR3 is CASRMSDTQYF. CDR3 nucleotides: TGTGCCAGCAGGATGTCAGATACGCAGTATTTT.

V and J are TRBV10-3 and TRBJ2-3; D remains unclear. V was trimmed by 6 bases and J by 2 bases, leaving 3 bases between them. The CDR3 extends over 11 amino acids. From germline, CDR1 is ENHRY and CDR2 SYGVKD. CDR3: CAISFTDTQYF. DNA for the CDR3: TGTGCCATCAGCTTCACAGATACGCAGTATTTT.

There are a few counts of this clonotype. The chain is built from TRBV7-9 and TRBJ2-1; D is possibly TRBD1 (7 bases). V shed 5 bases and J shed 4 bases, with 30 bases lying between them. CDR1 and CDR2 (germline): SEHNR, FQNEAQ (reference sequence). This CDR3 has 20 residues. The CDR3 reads CASSPGGGFYQGGLYNEQFF. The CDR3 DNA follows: TGTGCCAGCAGCCCAGGCGGTGGGTTTTATCAGGGGGGCCTGTACAATGAGCAGTTCTTC. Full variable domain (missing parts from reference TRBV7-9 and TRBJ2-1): DTGVSQNPRHKITKRGQNVTFRCDPISEHNRLYWYRQTLGQGPEFLTYFQNEAQLEKSRLLSDRFSAERPKGSFSTLEIQRTEQGDSAMYLCASSPGGGFYQGGLYNEQFFGPGTRLTVL.

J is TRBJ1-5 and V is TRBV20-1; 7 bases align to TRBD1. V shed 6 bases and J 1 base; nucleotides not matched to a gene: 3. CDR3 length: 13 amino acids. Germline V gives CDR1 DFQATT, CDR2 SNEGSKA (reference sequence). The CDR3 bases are TGCAGTGCAAGGGGACAGAGCAATCAGCCCCAGCATTTT. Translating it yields CSARGQSNQPQHF.

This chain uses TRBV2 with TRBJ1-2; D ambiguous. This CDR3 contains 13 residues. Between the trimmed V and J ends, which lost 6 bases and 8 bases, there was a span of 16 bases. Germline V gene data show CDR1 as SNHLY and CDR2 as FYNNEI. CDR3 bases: TGTGCCAGCAGAAGGCTGCAGGATTCGGGCTACACCTTC. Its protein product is CASRRLQDSGYTF.

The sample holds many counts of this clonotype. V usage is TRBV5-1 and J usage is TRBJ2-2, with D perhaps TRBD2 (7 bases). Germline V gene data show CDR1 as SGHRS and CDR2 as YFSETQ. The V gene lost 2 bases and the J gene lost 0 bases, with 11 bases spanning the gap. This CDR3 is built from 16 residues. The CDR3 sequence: CASSFGGGPNTGELFF. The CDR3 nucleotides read TGCGCCAGCAGCTTCGGCGGGGGCCCGAACACCGGGGAGCTGTTTTTT.

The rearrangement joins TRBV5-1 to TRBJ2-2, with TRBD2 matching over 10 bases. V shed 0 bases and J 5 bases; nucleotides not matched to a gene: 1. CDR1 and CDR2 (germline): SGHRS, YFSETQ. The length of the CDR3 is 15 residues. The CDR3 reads CASSLELAGTGELFF. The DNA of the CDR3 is TGCGCCAGCAGCTTGGAACTAGCGGGGACCGGGGAGCTGTTTTTT.

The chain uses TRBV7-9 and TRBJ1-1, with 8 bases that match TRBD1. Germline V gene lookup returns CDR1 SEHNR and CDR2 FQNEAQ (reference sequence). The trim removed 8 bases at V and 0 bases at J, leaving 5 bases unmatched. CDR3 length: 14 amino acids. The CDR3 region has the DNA TGTGCCAGCCTCTGGACAGGGATGAACACTGAAGCTTTCTTT. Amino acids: CASLWTGMNTEAFF.